What follows describes a single T cell receptor (beta chain). The data belong to a study of Ad26.COV2.S vaccination and SARS-CoV-2 variants. Treatment indicated: around 19 received Ad26.COV2.S at low or high dose, single or two shots; about 5 received placebo; per-sample allocation not given. The samples date from day 63 after the first vaccine or placebo injection. TCRdb keeps only in-frame clones here, not all; method: immunoSEQ multiplex PCR. This sample yields a few hundred thousand clones, of which 70% to 90% are seen a single time; under 3% belongs to the top ten. V gave up 0 bases and J gave up 6 bases; unmatched junction bases: 4. The length of the CDR3 is 15 residues. Germline V lookup: CDR1 SGHAT, CDR2 FQNNGV.

This TCR was recovered from a person aged 18-60 years who received the Ad26.COV2.S COVID-19 vaccine or a placebo. This chain joins TRBV11-2 and TRBJ2-7, with 11 bases lining up with TRBD2. The specimen comprised peripheral blood, sampled in a trial of Ad26.COV2.S vaccine versus placebo. CDR3 bases: TGTGCCAGCAGCTTAGACCTAGCGGGGGGTTCCGAGCAGTACTTC. It codes for CASSLDLAGGSEQYF.